This TCR beta chain was retrieved from a study of shared clonotypes between healthy human individuals. Assay used: immunoSEQ multiplex PCR; TCRdb lists only in-frame clones, some missing. This sample has some 1 million clones, with under 80% found just once. Trimming stripped 0 bases from V and 4 bases from J, with 10 bases between. This CDR3 is built from 15 residues. Germline loops: CDR1 LGHNA, CDR2 YSLEER. The chain joins TRBV4-3 to TRBJ1-5; D ambiguous. Specimen: memory CD4+ T cells sorted from blood. Sample subset: CD45RA-negative fraction. This receptor was identified in a man aged 18 to 30 in good health. This CDR3 reads CASSQDQVGNQPQHF. CDR3 in DNA: TGCGCCAGCAGCCAAGATCAGGTCGGGAATCAGCCCCAGCATTTT.